This T cell receptor beta chain emerged from a study of Graves' ophthalmopathy and Graves' hyperthyroidism. Findings and caveats of the study: The 13-signature model separated ophthalmopathy from stable hyperthyroidism at 85% to 90% sensitivity and 80% to 84% specificity.

This clonotype has a single count. Its antigen is not identified. Germline CDR1 and CDR2: LNHDA and SQIVND (reference sequence). The CDR3 loop spans 15 amino acids. Trimming left V 7 bases short and J 5 bases short, with 20 bases between. RNA transcripts served as template for amplifying TCR beta CDR3 sequences. The first round was an RT-PCR with HTBI primers, and the second round was a multiplex PCR. A single record per CDR3 protein comes from TCRdb applying MiXCR to the multiplex PCR reads. The sample has 740,000 or so distinct CDR3 sequences, roughly 41% seen once. This TCR was sampled from an adult man with Graves' ophthalmopathy. What was sequenced was peripheral blood. This rearrangement joins TRBV19 to TRBJ2-5; weak D call: TRBD2 (7 bases). The DNA of the CDR3 is TGTGCCAGTACTATTAACCGGGGGGACATGGAGACCCAGTACTTC. Protein sequence: CASTINRGDMETQYF.